Below, 27 T cell receptor beta chains from the same sample are listed, as sequenced in a study of T-cell reconstitution after alpha-beta-depleted transplantation in children. The TCRbeta library was prepared with unique molecular identifiers. In TCRdb, the PCR reads were re-called with MiXCR into one record per CDR3 protein. Of about 280,000 distinct CDR3 sequences in the sample, more than 9% are singletons; the top ten hold roughly a quarter. The sample in question was peripheral blood, obtained 180 days after TCRalphabeta/CD19-depleted stem cell transplant. These TCRs come from a male patient between 2 and 9 years old who had a stem cell transplant for chronic granulomatous disease, so the T cells may come from the graft donor.

This clonotype was seen repeatedly, ten times or more. The chain has TRBV11-1 and TRBJ2-5, with a tentative D call TRBD2 (5 bases). CDR3 size: 15 residues. CDR1 SGHAT and CDR2 FQDESV come from the germline V gene (reference sequence). Trimming took off 3 bases at V and 0 bases at J, with 11 bases between the two ends. The CDR3 DNA reads as TGTGCCAGCAGCTTGGGAGACGGGGACCAAGAGACCCAGTACTTC. As protein: CASSLGDGDQETQYF. The full variable domain, with the rest looked up from reference TRBV11-1 and TRBJ2-5, is EAEVAQSPRYKITEKSQAVAFWCDPISGHATLYWYRQILGQGPELLVQFQDESVVDDSQLPKDRFSAERLKGVDSTLKIQPAELGDSAMYLCASSLGDGDQETQYFGPGTRLLVL.

This clonotype was observed at least ten times. This chain's CDR3 is CASRSTGTEKETQYF. DNA for the CDR3: TGCGCCAGCAGATCCACCGGGACAGAAAAAGAGACCCAGTACTTC. The J gene is TRBJ2-5, the V gene TRBV5-1; 7 bases are a match to TRBD1. The ends lost 5 bases at V and 3 bases at J; junction bases unmatched: 10. The germline CDR1 and CDR2 sequences are SGHRS and YFSETQ. This CDR3 has 15 amino acids.

This clonotype has ten or more counts. The rearrangement joins TRBV15 to TRBJ2-7; D tentatively fits TRBD1 or TRBD2 (5 bases each). Trimming shortened V by 5 bases and J by 7 bases, and 21 bases separated the two germline ends. CDR3 size: 15 residues. Germline V lookup: CDR1 LNHNV, CDR2 YYDKDF (reference sequence). This CDR3 reads CATSVRDATTWEQYF. CDR3 bases: TGTGCCACCAGCGTCCGGGACGCTACTACTTGGGAGCAGTACTTC.

V gene TRBV27 combines with J gene TRBJ2-1; D is perhaps TRBD2 (5 bases). V lost 2 bases, J lost 7 bases, and 12 bases lay in between. Germline loops: CDR1 MNHEY, CDR2 SMNVEV (reference sequence). The CDR3 is 14 amino acids. The CDR3 region is CASSLANSGNEQFF. CDR3 bases: TGTGCCAGCAGTTTAGCGAACAGCGGTAATGAGCAGTTCTTC.

There are many counts of this clonotype. The CDR3 nucleotides read TGTGCCAGCAACACGGGACTAGCGGGAATACAAGAGACCCAGTACTTC. Encoded protein: CASNTGLAGIQETQYF. The gene calls are TRBV5-6 and TRBJ2-5; TRBD2 matches 13 bases. The germline V gene encodes CDR1 SGHDT and CDR2 YYEEEE. The CDR3 consists of 16 residues. V shed 6 bases, J shed 2 bases, and the junction held 7 bases outside the gene matches.

This clonotype was recorded at least ten times. The chain links TRBV29-1 to TRBJ2-7; TRBD2 aligns across 8 bases. Germline-derived CDR1 and CDR2 are SQVTM and ANQGSEA. The ends lost 7 bases at V and 1 base at J; junction bases unmatched: 6. The CDR3 totals 13 residues. CDR3 nucleotides: TGCAGCGCACGAGGCGGGGGGTCCTACGAGCAGTACTTC. Residues: CSARGGGSYEQYF.

There are many counts of this clonotype. The V gene is TRBV7-9, the J gene TRBJ2-7; 7 bases match TRBD2. There are 15 residues in the CDR3. Germline V gene data show CDR1 as SEHNR and CDR2 as FQNEAQ (reference sequence). Trimming removed 2 bases from V and 2 bases from J; junction bases left unmatched: 6. CDR3 in amino acids: CASSLTGTTTYEQYF. The CDR3 region has the DNA TGTGCCAGCAGCTTAACCGGGACTACCACCTACGAGCAGTACTTC.

This clonotype has at least ten counts. The chain links TRBV28 to TRBJ2-7, with D possibly being TRBD2 (5 bases). The CDR3 sequence is 16 residues long. Trimming left V 5 bases short and J 5 bases short, with 22 bases between. Per germline, CDR1 MDHEN and CDR2 SYDVKM. The DNA of the CDR3 is TGTGCCAGCAGTACCTTAGCTTTAGGGAGTCAAGACGAGCAGTACTTC. Its protein product is CASSTLALGSQDEQYF.

This clonotype was counted many times. The CDR3: CASSDLGRGNNQPQHF. The CDR3 DNA follows: TGTGCCAGCAGTGACTTGGGACGAGGCAACAATCAGCCCCAGCATTTT. This chain joins TRBV6-4 and TRBJ1-5; a weak D match, TRBD1 (5 bases). Germline V gene sequence: CDR1 MRHNA, CDR2 SNTAGT. This CDR3 is 16 amino acids long. The ends were cut back, 1 base at V and 3 bases at J, with 13 bases in the middle.

This clonotype was counted many times. The chain recombines TRBV5-1 with TRBJ2-6; TRBD1 matches at 7 bases. Germline V gene lookup returns CDR1 SGHRS and CDR2 YFSETQ. The ends lost 4 bases at V and 4 bases at J; junction bases unmatched: 14. The CDR3 extends over 18 amino acids. The CDR3 DNA follows: TGCGCCAGCAGCGTAGGTGGGACAGCCCTTCCCGGGGCCAACGTCCTGACTTTC. Encoded protein: CASSVGGTALPGANVLTF.

On this clonotype: A much larger clonotype is one base distant, so this may be a read error. V and J are TRBV12-3 or TRBV12-4 and TRBJ1-4; D not resolved. This CDR3 comprises 14 residues. Trimming removed 2 bases at V and 4 bases at J, with 8 bases between. CDR3 DNA sequence: TGTGCCAGCAGTTTATTTCCGAGTAATGAAAAACTGTTTTTT. It codes for CASSLFPSNEKLFF.

This clonotype was seen at least ten times. The chain uses TRBV7-2 and TRBJ1-2, with D perhaps matching TRBD1 (5 bases). Germline values: CDR1 SGHTA, CDR2 FQGNSA. V lost 5 bases and J 6 bases, leaving 13 bases between the germline ends. The CDR3 is 13 amino acids. The CDR3 nucleotides are TGTGCCAGCAGCCAACCGACAGAAAATGGCTACACCTTC. As protein: CASSQPTENGYTF. The variable domain in full, completed from reference TRBV7-2 and TRBJ1-2, reads GAGVSQSPSNKVTEKGKDVELRCDPISGHTALYWYRQSLGQGLEFLIYFQGNSAPDKSGLPSDRFSAERTGGSVSTLTIQRTQQEDSAVYLCASSQPTENGYTFGSGTRLTVV.

In this sample, this clonotype turned up many times. The germline gene is not matched at one end of the junction; a read error may be the cause. The chain combines TRBV7-9 with TRBJ2-7, with 9 bases identical to TRBD1. Germline loops: CDR1 SEHNR, CDR2 FQNEAQ (reference sequence). The CDR3 contains 12 residues. The CDR3 loop reads CASSPPGDRVDF. The CDR3 nucleotides read TGTGCCAGCAGCCCCCCCGGGGACAGGGTGGACTTC.

This clonotype occurred a few times. The V gene is TRBV4-1, the J gene TRBJ1-3; D not resolved. With 4 bases removed from V and 0 bases from J, the gap between germline ends came to 16 bases. CDR1 and CDR2 (germline): MGHRA, YSYEKL. This CDR3 is 17 amino acids long. The DNA of the CDR3 is TGCGCCAGCAGCCCTCCTCATCCGGACGGCTCTGGAAACACCATATATTTT. This codes for CASSPPHPDGSGNTIYF.

About this clonotype itself: A read error is possible here, since a much larger clone lies one base away. The chain has TRBV12-3 or TRBV12-4 and TRBJ2-2; 8 positions agree with TRBD2. The CDR3 runs to 13 residues. The V gene end was trimmed by 7 bases and the J gene end by 7 bases; junction bases not matched to a gene: 5. The CDR3 protein is CASIPTSVGELFF. The CDR3, as DNA: TGTGCCAGCATTCCGACTAGCGTCGGGGAGCTGTTTTTT.

This clonotype was seen repeatedly, ten times or more. The chain links TRBV21-1 to TRBJ2-1. TRBV21-1 is termed a pseudogene. CDR3 size: 11 residues. This CDR3 reads CASKGYNEQFF. In nucleotides, the CDR3 is TGTGCCAGCAAGGGCTACAATGAGCAGTTCTTC.

There are many counts of this clonotype. The chain joins TRBV7-6 to TRBJ2-7; D remains unclear. V was clipped by 3 bases and J by 4 bases, with 10 bases between them. This CDR3 contains 13 residues. Germline CDR1 is SGHVS and CDR2 is FNYEAQ. CDR3 DNA: TGTGCCAGCAGCTTGACGTCGCAGTACGAGCAGTACTTC. As protein: CASSLTSQYEQYF.

This clonotype came up many times. This chain uses TRBV5-1 with TRBJ2-2; tentatively, D is TRBD1 (5 bases). Trimming stripped 3 bases from V and 6 bases from J, with 12 bases between. This CDR3 contains 14 residues. CDR1 and CDR2 from the germline V gene are SGHRS and YFSETQ. The DNA of the CDR3 is TGCGCCAGCAGCTCCTTGGTAGGGGCCGGGGAGCTGTTTTTT. Its protein is CASSSLVGAGELFF. The full variable domain, completed using reference TRBV5-1 and TRBJ2-2, is KAGVTQTPRYLIKTRGQQVTLSCSPISGHRSVSWYQQTPGQGLQFLFEYFSETQRNKGNFPGRFSGRQFSNSRSEMNVSTLELGDSALYLCASSSLVGAGELFFGEGSRLTVL.

This clonotype came up many times. The rearrangement joins TRBV30 to TRBJ2-3; D is unclear. The V gene lost 3 bases and the J gene lost 2 bases, with 3 bases spanning the gap. Germline lookup yields CDR1 GTSNPN and CDR2 SVGIG (reference sequence). The CDR3 length is 11 residues. CDR3 residues: CAWRPTDTQYF. Here the CDR3 DNA reads TGTGCCTGGAGACCCACAGATACGCAGTATTTT.

As regards this clonotype: This could be a read error, since a much larger clone is one nucleotide away. Because the CDR3 is missing its conserved closing phenylalanine or tryptophan, this is likely a read error. The chain is built from TRBV12-3 or TRBV12-4 and TRBJ2-7; 7 bases align to TRBD1. There are 13 residues in the CDR3. V shed 8 bases and J 2 bases; nucleotides not matched to a gene: 6. The CDR3 here is CASGRDSPYEQYL. The CDR3 nucleotides are TGTGCCAGCGGCCGGGACAGTCCCTACGAGCAGTACCTC.

In its sample, this clonotype was seen many times. The genes are TRBV12-3 or TRBV12-4 and TRBJ2-2; TRBD2 aligns across 8 bases. V lost 3 bases and J lost 4; bases outside the gene matches: 4. This CDR3 is built from 15 residues. The CDR3 DNA follows: TGTGCCAGCAGTTTTGCCGGGAGGGCCACCGGGGAGCTGTTTTTT. Protein product: CASSFAGRATGELFF.

This clonotype was seen many times. The rearrangement uses TRBV6-1 and TRBJ2-1, with a weak D call TRBD2 (6 bases). CDR3 length: 14 residues. Germline V CDR1 and CDR2: MNHNS, SASEGT. V was cut by 6 bases and J by 2 bases, with 11 bases left in between. CDR3 DNA sequence: TGTGCCAGCAGCCACGGAGGGGCCTACAATGAGCAGTTCTTC. It encodes CASSHGGAYNEQFF.

The table lists this clonotype with a few counts. CDR3 amino acids: CASSPQPTGELFF. The CDR3 nucleotides read TGTGCCAGCAGTCCCCAGCCCACCGGGGAGCTGTTTTTT. This chain uses TRBV2 with TRBJ2-2; D remains ambiguous. With 5 bases removed from V and 4 bases from J, the gap between germline ends came to 8 bases. Germline V gene lookup returns CDR1 SNHLY and CDR2 FYNNEI. The CDR3 runs 13 residues.

This clonotype was picked up many times. The chain couples TRBV12-3 or TRBV12-4 to TRBJ1-3, with D possibly TRBD1 on 5 matching bases. The CDR3 is 14 residues long. Trimming cost V 3 bases and J 2 bases, with 8 bases left between them. Written as DNA, the CDR3 is TGTGCCAGCAGTTTTAAAGGGGCTGGAAACACCATATATTTT. It yields the protein CASSFKGAGNTIYF.

The sample holds many counts of this clonotype. This rearrangement joins TRBV6-5 to TRBJ1-1; D call uncertain. Germline V lookup: CDR1 MNHEY, CDR2 SVGAGI. This CDR3 comprises 13 residues. The V and J ends lost 2 bases and 8 bases respectively, with 12 bases between them. The CDR3 here is CASSYALREEAFF. In DNA, the CDR3 is TGTGCCAGCAGTTACGCCCTCCGGGAAGAAGCTTTCTTT.

This clonotype was counted ten times or more. The chain has TRBV7-8 and TRBJ1-5; D may be TRBD1 (5 bases). Trimming took 3 bases from V and 4 from J, leaving 10 bases between them. The CDR3 has 14 amino acids. Per the germline V gene, CDR1 is SGHVS and CDR2 is FQNEAQ. CDR3: CASSFLGENQPQHF. CDR3 nucleotide sequence: TGTGCCAGCAGCTTCTTGGGGGAAAATCAGCCCCAGCATTTT.

The table lists this clonotype with many counts. The chain carries TRBV20-1 and TRBJ2-1; 14 bases fit TRBD2. The CDR3 is 16 residues long. V gave up 7 bases and J gave up 8 bases; unmatched junction bases: 13. Germline assignment: CDR1 DFQATT and CDR2 SNEGSKA (reference sequence). The CDR3 is CSVNRLAGGVVDEQFF. In nucleotides, the CDR3 is TGCAGTGTCAATAGACTAGCGGGAGGGGTGGTCGATGAGCAGTTCTTC.